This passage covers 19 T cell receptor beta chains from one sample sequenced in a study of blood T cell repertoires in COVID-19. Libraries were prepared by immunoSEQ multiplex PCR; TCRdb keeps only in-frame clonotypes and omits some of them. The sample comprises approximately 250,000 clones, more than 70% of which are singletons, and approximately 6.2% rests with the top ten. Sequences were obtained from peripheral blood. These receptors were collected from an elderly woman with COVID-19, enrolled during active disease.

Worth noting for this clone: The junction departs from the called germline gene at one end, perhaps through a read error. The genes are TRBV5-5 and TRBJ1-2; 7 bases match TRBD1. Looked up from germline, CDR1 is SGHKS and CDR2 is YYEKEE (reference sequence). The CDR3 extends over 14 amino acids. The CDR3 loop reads CASSLQSRQGTHSF. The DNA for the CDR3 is TGTGCCAGCAGCTTGCAATCCCGACAGGGTACCCACTCCTTC.

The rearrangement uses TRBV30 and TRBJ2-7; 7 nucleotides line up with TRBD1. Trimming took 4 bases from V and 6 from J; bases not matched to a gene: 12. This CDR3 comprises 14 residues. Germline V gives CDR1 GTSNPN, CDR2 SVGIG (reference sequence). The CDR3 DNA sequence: TGTGCCTGGACACTAGACAGGGCGAGTGGCGAGCAGTACTTC. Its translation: CAWTLDRASGEQYF.

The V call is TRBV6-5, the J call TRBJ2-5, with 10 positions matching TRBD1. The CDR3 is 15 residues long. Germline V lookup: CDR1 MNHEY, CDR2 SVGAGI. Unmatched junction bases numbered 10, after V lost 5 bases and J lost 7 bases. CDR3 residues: CASSKGTGVEGTQYF. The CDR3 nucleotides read TGTGCCAGCAGTAAGGGGACAGGGGTTGAAGGGACCCAGTACTTC.

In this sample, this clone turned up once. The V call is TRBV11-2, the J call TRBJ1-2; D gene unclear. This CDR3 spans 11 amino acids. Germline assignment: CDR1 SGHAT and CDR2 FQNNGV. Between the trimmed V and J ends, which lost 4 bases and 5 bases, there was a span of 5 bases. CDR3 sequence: CASSSLYGYTF. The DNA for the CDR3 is TGTGCCAGCAGCTCCCTTTATGGCTACACCTTC.

The CDR3 coding sequence is TGTGCCACCAGTGATTTCGGCGGGGGGGTCGGGGAGACCCAGTACTTC. It specifies CATSDFGGGVGETQYF. The chain is built from TRBV24-1 and TRBJ2-5, with 9 bases identical to TRBD2. The germline CDR1 and CDR2 sequences are KGHDR and SFDVKD. The V segment lost 1 base and the J segment 5 bases; nucleotides outside the gene matches: 7. CDR3 length: 16 amino acids.

CDR3 residues: CASSFLGSGAGIQYF. The CDR3 DNA is TGTGCCAGCAGCTTTTTGGGTAGCGGGGCTGGCATTCAGTACTTC. This sequence joins TRBV5-5 and TRBJ2-4; 8 positions agree with TRBD2. V lost 2 bases, J lost 9 bases, and 10 bases stayed unmatched. The CDR3 has 15 amino acids. Per the germline V gene, CDR1 is SGHKS and CDR2 is YYEKEE (reference sequence).

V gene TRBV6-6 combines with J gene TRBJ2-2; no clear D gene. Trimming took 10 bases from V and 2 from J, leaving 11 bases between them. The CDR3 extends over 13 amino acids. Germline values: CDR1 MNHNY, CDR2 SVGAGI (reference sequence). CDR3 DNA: TGTGCCATATCCCAGACTAACACCGGGGAGCTGTTTTTT. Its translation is CAISQTNTGELFF.

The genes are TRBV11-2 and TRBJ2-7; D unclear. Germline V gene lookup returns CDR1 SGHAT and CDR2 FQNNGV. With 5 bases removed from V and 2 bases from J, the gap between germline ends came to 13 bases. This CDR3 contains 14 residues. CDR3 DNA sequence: TGTGCCAGCAGCCTCCGACACATACCCTACGAGCAGTACGTC. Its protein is CASSLRHIPYEQYV.

The DNA for the CDR3 is TGTGCCAGCAGTGAATCCACACCTAGCACAGATACGCAGTATTTT. It is translated as CASSESTPSTDTQYF. The gene calls are TRBV25-1 and TRBJ2-3; D remains ambiguous. The length of the CDR3 is 15 residues. V was trimmed by 1 base and J by 0 bases, leaving 8 bases between them. Per germline, CDR1 MGHDK and CDR2 SYGVNS.

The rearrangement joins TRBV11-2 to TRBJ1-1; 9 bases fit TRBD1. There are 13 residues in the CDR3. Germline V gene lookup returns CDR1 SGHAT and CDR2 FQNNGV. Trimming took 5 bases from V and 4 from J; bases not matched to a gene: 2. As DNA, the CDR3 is TGTGCCAGCAGCCAGACAGGGGGCACTGAAGCTTTCTTT. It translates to CASSQTGGTEAFF. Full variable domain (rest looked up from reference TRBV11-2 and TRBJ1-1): EAGVAQSPRYKIIEKRQSVAFWCNPISGHATLYWYQQILGQGPKLLIQFQNNGVVDDSQLPKDRFSAERLKGVDSTLKIQPAKLEDSAVYLCASSQTGGTEAFFGQGTRLTVV.

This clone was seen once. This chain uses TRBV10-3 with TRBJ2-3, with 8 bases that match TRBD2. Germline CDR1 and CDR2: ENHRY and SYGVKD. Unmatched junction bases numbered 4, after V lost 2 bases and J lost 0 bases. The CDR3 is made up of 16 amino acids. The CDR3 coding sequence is TGTGCCATCAGTGAGATCCCTAGCGGGAGCACAGATACGCAGTATTTT. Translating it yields CAISEIPSGSTDTQYF.

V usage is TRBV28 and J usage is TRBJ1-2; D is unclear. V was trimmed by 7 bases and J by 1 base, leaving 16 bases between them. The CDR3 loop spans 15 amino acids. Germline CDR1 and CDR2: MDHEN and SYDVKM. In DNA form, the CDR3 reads TGTGCCAGCAACCTTCCCGGGAGCTTTAACTATGGCTACACCTTC. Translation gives CASNLPGSFNYGYTF.

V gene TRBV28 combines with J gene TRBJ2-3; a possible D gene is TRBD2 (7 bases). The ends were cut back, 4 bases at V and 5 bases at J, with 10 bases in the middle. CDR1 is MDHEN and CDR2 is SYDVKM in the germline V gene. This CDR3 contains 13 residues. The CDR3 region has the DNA TGTGCCAGCAGTTCGGGGGGCCAAGATACGCAGTATTTT. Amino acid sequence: CASSSGGQDTQYF. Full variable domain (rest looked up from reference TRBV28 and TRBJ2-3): DVKVTQSSRYLVKRTGEKVFLECVQDMDHENMFWYRQDPGLGLRLIYFSYDVKMKEKGDIPEGYSVSREKKERFSLILESASTNQTSMYLCASSSGGQDTQYFGPGTRLTVL.

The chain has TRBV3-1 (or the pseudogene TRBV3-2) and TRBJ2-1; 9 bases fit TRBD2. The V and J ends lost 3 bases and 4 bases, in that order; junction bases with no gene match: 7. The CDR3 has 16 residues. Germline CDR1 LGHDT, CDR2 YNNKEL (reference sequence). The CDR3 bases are TGTGCCAGCAGCCAGTATAGCGGGGGACCTTACAATGAGCAGTTCTTC. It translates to CASSQYSGGPYNEQFF.

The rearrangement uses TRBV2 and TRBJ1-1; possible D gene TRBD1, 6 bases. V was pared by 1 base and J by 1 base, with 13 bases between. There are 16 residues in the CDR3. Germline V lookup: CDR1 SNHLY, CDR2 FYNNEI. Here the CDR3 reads CASSEVNTGTNTEAFF. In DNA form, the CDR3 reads TGTGCCAGCAGTGAAGTGAATACAGGGACGAACACTGAAGCTTTCTTT.

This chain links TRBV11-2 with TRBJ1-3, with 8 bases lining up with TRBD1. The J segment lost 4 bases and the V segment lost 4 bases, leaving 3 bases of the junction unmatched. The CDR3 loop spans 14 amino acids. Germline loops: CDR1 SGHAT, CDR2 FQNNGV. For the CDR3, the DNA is TGTGCCAGCAGCTGGACAGGGAAGGGAAACACCATATATTTT. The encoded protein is CASSWTGKGNTIYF.

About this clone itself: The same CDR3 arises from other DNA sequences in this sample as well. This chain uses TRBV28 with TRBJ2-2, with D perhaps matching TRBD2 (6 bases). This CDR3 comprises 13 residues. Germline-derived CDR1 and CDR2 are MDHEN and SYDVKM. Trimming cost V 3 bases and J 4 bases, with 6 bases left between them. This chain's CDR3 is CASSFGGTGELFF. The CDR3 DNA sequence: TGTGCCAGCAGTTTCGGGGGCACCGGGGAGCTGTTTTTT.

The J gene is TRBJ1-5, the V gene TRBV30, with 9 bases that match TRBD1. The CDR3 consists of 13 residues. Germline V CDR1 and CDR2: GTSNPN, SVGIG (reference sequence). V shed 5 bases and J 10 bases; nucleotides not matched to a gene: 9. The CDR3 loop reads CAWARGQGRPQHF. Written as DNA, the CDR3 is TGTGCCTGGGCTCGGGGACAGGGTCGACCCCAGCATTTT.

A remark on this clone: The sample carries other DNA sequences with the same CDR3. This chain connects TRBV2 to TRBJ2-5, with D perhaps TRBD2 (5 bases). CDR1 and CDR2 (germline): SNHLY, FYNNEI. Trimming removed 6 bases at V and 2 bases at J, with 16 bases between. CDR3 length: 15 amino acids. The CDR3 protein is CASRPPGLGQETQYF. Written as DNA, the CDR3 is TGTGCCAGCAGGCCCCCGGGGTTGGGGCAAGAGACCCAGTACTTC.